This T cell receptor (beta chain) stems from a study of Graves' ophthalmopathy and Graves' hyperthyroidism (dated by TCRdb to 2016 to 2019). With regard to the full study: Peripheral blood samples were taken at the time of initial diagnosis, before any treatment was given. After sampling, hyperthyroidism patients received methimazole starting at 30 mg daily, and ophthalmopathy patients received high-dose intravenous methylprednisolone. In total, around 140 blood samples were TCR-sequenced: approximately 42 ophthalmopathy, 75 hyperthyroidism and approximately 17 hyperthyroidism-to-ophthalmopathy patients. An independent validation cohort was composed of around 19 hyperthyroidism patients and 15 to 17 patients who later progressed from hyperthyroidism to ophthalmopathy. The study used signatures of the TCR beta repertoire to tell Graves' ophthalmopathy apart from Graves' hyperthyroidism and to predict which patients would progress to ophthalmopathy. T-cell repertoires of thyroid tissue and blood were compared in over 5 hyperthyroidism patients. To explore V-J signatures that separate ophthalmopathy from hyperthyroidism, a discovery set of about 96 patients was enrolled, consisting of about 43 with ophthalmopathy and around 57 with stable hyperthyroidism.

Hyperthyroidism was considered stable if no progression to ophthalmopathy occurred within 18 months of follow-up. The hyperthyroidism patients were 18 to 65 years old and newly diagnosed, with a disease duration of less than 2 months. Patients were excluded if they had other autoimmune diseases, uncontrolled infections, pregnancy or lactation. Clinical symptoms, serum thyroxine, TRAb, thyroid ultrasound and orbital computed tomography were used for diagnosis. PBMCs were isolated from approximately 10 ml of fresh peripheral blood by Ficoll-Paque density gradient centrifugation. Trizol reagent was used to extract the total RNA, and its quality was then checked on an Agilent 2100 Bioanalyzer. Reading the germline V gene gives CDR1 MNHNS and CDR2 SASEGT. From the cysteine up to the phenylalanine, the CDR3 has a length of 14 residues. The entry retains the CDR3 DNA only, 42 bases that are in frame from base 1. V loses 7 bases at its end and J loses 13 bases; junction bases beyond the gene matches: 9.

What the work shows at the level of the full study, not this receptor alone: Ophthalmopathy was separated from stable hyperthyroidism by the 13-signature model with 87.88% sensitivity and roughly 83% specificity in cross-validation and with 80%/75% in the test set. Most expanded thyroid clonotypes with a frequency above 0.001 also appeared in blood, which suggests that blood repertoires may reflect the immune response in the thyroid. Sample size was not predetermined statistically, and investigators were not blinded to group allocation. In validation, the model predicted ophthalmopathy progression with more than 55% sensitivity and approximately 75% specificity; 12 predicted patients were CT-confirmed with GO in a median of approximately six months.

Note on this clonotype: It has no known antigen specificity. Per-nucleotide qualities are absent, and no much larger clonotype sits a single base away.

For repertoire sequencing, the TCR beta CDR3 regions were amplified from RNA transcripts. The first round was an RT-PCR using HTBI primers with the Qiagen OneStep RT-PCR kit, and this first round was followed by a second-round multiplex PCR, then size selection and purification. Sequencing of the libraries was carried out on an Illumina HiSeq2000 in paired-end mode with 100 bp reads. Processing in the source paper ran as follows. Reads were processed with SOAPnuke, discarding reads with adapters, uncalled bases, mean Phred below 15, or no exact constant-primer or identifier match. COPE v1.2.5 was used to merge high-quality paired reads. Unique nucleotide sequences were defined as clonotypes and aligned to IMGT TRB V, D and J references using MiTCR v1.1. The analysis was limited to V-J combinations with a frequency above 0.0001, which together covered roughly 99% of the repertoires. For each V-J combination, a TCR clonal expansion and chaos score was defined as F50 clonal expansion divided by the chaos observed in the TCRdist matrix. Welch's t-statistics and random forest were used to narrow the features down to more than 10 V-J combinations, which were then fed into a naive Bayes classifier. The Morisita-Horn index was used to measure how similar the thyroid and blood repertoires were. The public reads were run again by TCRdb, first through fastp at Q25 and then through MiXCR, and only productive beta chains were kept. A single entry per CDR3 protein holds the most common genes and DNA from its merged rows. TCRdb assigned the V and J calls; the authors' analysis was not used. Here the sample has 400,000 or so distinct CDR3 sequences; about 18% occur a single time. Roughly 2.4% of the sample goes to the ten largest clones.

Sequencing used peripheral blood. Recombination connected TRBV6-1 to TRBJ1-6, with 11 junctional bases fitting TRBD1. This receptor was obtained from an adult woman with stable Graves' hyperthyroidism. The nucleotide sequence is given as TGTGCCAGCAAGATGGACAGGGGGCTGGCCCCCCTCCACTTT. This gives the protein CASKMDRGLAPLHF.